The 27 T cell receptor beta chains presented below share a single source sample, sequenced in a study of cytomegalovirus exposure and HLA in healthy donors. Use of 60 Vbeta and 13 Jbeta primers characterized the PCR. Here immunoSEQ multiplex PCR was the method, and the copy in TCRdb shows in-frame clones only, minus some. In the table there are 40,000 or so clones, around 60% of which are singletons. Sequencing was performed on PBMCs. The receptors stem from a human donor in good health.

The V gene is TRBV6-6, the J gene TRBJ1-5; weak D call: TRBD1 (6 bases). This CDR3 contains 14 residues. The V and J ends lost 6 bases and 3 bases respectively, with 12 bases between them. The germline V gene has CDR1 MNHNY and CDR2 SVGAGI (reference sequence). CDR3 protein: CASSLQGPNQPQHF. The CDR3 DNA is TGTGCCAGCAGCTTACAGGGCCCCAATCAGCCCCAGCATTTT.

The chain has TRBV15 and TRBJ1-5, with 12 bases that match TRBD1. Germline CDR1 reads LNHNV; CDR2 reads YYDKDF (reference sequence). V shed 1 base and J 4 bases; nucleotides not matched to a gene: 2. The CDR3 runs 16 residues. This chain's CDR3 is CATSRAGQGANQPQHF. DNA of the CDR3: TGTGCCACCAGCAGAGCGGGACAGGGGGCGAATCAGCCCCAGCATTTT.

The chain's CDR3 is CASSLLWRGKYEQYF. The CDR3, as DNA: TGCGCCAGCAGCCTGCTGTGGCGGGGGAAATACGAGCAGTACTTC. This rearrangement joins TRBV5-1 to TRBJ2-7, with 7 bases identical to TRBD2. The germline V gene has CDR1 SGHRS and CDR2 YFSETQ. This CDR3 is 15 amino acids long. V was clipped by 4 bases and J by 4 bases; unmatched bases: 11.

The genes are TRBV6-6 and TRBJ2-6; no clear D. The V end lost 2 bases, the J end lost 0 bases, and 5 bases lay between the germline ends. The CDR3 runs to 15 residues. Looked up from germline, CDR1 is MNHNY and CDR2 is SVGAGI (reference sequence). Here the CDR3 reads CASSYTDSGANVLTF. As DNA, the CDR3 is TGTGCCAGCAGTTACACAGACTCTGGGGCCAACGTCCTGACTTTC.

The chain employs TRBV6-5 and TRBJ2-3, with 10 bases aligning to TRBD2. The CDR3 runs to 15 residues. From germline, CDR1 is MNHEY and CDR2 SVGAGI. The ends lost 7 bases at V and 5 bases at J; junction bases unmatched: 9. CDR3 loop: CASTSASGGEDTQYF. DNA of the CDR3: TGTGCCAGCACCTCGGCGAGCGGGGGGGAAGATACGCAGTATTTT.

This rearrangement joins TRBV25-1 to TRBJ2-2; a weak D match, TRBD2 (6 bases). CDR3 length: 15 residues. Germline V gene data show CDR1 as MGHDK and CDR2 as SYGVNS. Between the trimmed V and J ends, which lost 3 bases and 6 bases, there was a span of 14 bases. The CDR3 loop reads CASSDWGERAGELFF. The DNA for the CDR3 is TGTGCCAGCAGTGATTGGGGGGAGCGGGCCGGGGAGCTGTTTTTT. Based on the CDR3 plus reference TRBV25-1 and TRBJ2-2, the full variable domain is EADIYQTPRYLVIGTGKKITLECSQTMGHDKMYWYQQDPGMELHLIHYSYGVNSTEKGDLSSESTVSRIRTEHFPLTLESARPSHTSQYLCASSDWGERAGELFFGEGSRLTVL.

This clone was seen a handful of times. This chain links TRBV6-5 with TRBJ2-7; 9 nucleotides agree with TRBD2. With 2 bases clipped from V and 2 bases from J, the junction kept 4 bases outside the gene matches. The germline gives CDR1 MNHEY, CDR2 SVGAGI. The CDR3 sequence is 15 residues long. CDR3 DNA sequence: TGTGCCAGCAGTTACAACAGCGGGGGGCCCTACGAGCAGTACTTC. Its translation: CASSYNSGGPYEQYF.

The chain recombines TRBV6-4 with TRBJ2-5; D possibly corresponds to TRBD1 (6 bases). This CDR3 comprises 15 residues. Trimming removed 4 bases from V and 1 base from J, with 13 bases in between. Germline CDR1 is MRHNA and CDR2 is SNTAGT. The CDR3 DNA sequence: TGTGCCAGCAGTGCCCTACCCAGGGGCCAAGAGACCCAGTACTTC. It encodes CASSALPRGQETQYF.

J is TRBJ1-2 and V is TRBV5-6; TRBD1 matches 7 bases. The germline CDR1 and CDR2 sequences are SGHDT and YYEEEE. V dropped 4 bases and J dropped 5; count of bases not matched to a gene: 8. CDR3 length equals 14 residues. CDR3 nucleotides: TGTGCCAGCAGCCGACAGGGTGGAGGGTATGGCTACACCTTC. Protein: CASSRQGGGYGYTF.

The chain recombines TRBV7-2 with TRBJ2-1; 9 bases fit TRBD1. This CDR3 comprises 15 residues. The germline gives CDR1 SGHTA, CDR2 FQGNSA. V shed 4 bases and J 2 bases; nucleotides not matched to a gene: 3. CDR3 protein: CASSSRQGAYNEQFF. For the CDR3, the DNA is TGTGCCAGCAGCTCGCGACAGGGGGCCTACAATGAGCAGTTCTTC. The whole variable domain, filled in from reference TRBV7-2 and TRBJ2-1, reads GAGVSQSPSNKVTEKGKDVELRCDPISGHTALYWYRQSLGQGLEFLIYFQGNSAPDKSGLPSDRFSAERTGGSVSTLTIQRTQQEDSAVYLCASSSRQGAYNEQFFGPGTRLTVL.

This clone was seen a few times. The chain couples TRBV7-3 to TRBJ1-2; D is possibly TRBD1 (5 bases). The V end was cut by 4 bases, the J end by 4 bases, with 10 bases between. CDR3 length: 13 residues. Germline V CDR1 and CDR2: SGHTA, FQGTGA. As DNA, the CDR3 is TGTGCCAGCAGCTCCGGACAAGGCTATGGCTACACCTTC. Amino acid sequence: CASSSGQGYGYTF. The entire variable domain, with the rest obtained from reference TRBV7-3 and TRBJ1-2, is as follows: GAGVSQTPSNKVTEKGKYVELRCDPISGHTALYWYRQSLGQGPEFLIYFQGTGAADDSGLPNDRFFAVRPEGSVSTLKIQRTERGDSAVYLCASSSGQGYGYTFGSGTRLTVV.

This clone was picked up a small number of times. The chain couples TRBV5-1 to TRBJ1-2; D is possibly TRBD1 (6 bases). Trimming removed 0 bases from V and 8 bases from J, with 11 bases in between. This CDR3 is 13 amino acids long. CDR1 SGHRS and CDR2 YFSETQ come from the germline V gene. The CDR3 region is CASSLDRVEGYTF. The CDR3 DNA is TGCGCCAGCAGCTTGGACAGGGTAGAGGGCTACACCTTC.

CDR3 bases: TGTGCCAGCAGCCAGGCCAGGTCGGGGTTTGGAGTATTCGGGGAGCTGTTTTTT. This encodes CASSQARSGFGVFGELFF. The chain has TRBV14 and TRBJ2-2; TRBD2 is a possible D gene (5 bases). The V and J ends lost 3 bases and 7 bases respectively, with 24 bases between them. The CDR3 is 18 amino acids. The V gene's germline CDR1 is SGHDN and CDR2 FVKESK.

The chain couples TRBV5-1 to TRBJ2-1, with 7 nucleotides matching TRBD1. Germline V gene data show CDR1 as SGHRS and CDR2 as YFSETQ. Trimming cost V 5 bases and J 4 bases; bases outside gene matches: 6. This CDR3 comprises 14 residues. In DNA form, the CDR3 reads TGCGCCAGCAGTGGCTTGGGACAGTACAATGAGCAGTTCTTC. Translating it yields CASSGLGQYNEQFF. The whole variable domain, filled in from reference TRBV5-1 and TRBJ2-1, reads KAGVTQTPRYLIKTRGQQVTLSCSPISGHRSVSWYQQTPGQGLQFLFEYFSETQRNKGNFPGRFSGRQFSNSRSEMNVSTLELGDSALYLCASSGLGQYNEQFFGPGTRLTVL.

The chain has TRBV7-2 and TRBJ1-1; perhaps TRBD1 as D (5 bases). The CDR3 spans 13 residues. V was shortened by 0 bases and J by 9 bases, with 11 bases between the two germline ends. Germline V lookup: CDR1 SGHTA, CDR2 FQGNSA. In DNA form, the CDR3 reads TGTGCCAGCAGCTTAGCGGAAGGGGTTAAAGCTTTCTTT. This gives the protein CASSLAEGVKAFF.

This sequence joins TRBV29-1 and TRBJ2-7, with TRBD1 matching 7 bases. CDR1 and CDR2 (germline): SQVTM, ANQGSEA. Trimming cost V 6 bases and J 1 base; bases outside gene matches: 3. CDR3 length: 12 amino acids. The CDR3 is CSVGQPSYEQYF. In DNA, the CDR3 is TGCAGCGTGGGACAGCCTTCCTACGAGCAGTACTTC.

The table lists this clone with a few counts. The gene calls are TRBV6-5 and TRBJ2-7; the match to TRBD1 covers 9 bases. Trimming at V came to 6 bases and at J to 3 bases, leaving 9 bases not matched to a gene. Germline V gene data show CDR1 as MNHEY and CDR2 as SVGAGI. CDR3 length equals 15 residues. The CDR3 is CASRRSRDRDYEQYF. Written as DNA, the CDR3 is TGTGCCAGCAGGCGGTCCCGGGACAGGGACTACGAGCAGTACTTC.

CDR3 region: CASSFMSSGGLSYEQYF. DNA for the CDR3: TGTGCCAGCAGCTTTATGTCTAGCGGGGGCCTTTCCTACGAGCAGTACTTC. The rearrangement uses TRBV7-9 and TRBJ2-7; 10 bases are a match to TRBD2. Germline V CDR1 and CDR2: SEHNR, FQNEAQ (reference sequence). V was pared by 3 bases and J by 1 base, with 9 bases of the junction left unmatched. The CDR3 covers 17 residues.

Notes on this clone: One junction end does not reproduce the germline sequence, and a read error may be involved. This chain links TRBV7-7 with TRBJ2-2, with D possibly being TRBD2 (5 bases). The CDR3 is 12 residues long. Germline loops: CDR1 SSHAT, CDR2 FNYEAQ (reference sequence). The DNA for the CDR3 is TGTGCTAGCAGCTCGGGATCCGGGGAGCTGTTTTTT. Translating gives CASSSGSGELFF.

The chain has TRBV21-1 and TRBJ2-3; TRBD1, as called in the table, went unchecked against the DNA. TRBV21-1 is tagged as a pseudogene. The CDR3 runs to 18 residues. The CDR3: CASSKALGGQGDTDTQYF. The CDR3 DNA reads TGTGCCAGCAGCAAAGCTTTAGGGGGACAGGGTGACACAGATACGCAGTATTTT.

V usage is TRBV7-2 and J usage is TRBJ2-7, with 8 bases fitting TRBD1. With V trimmed by 1 base and J by 7 bases, 6 bases remained unmatched. This CDR3 is 14 amino acids long. Germline values: CDR1 SGHTA, CDR2 FQGNSA. CDR3 protein: CASSLGRGRREQYF. The DNA for the CDR3 is TGTGCCAGCAGCTTAGGCAGGGGGCGACGGGAGCAGTACTTC.

The chain combines TRBV5-1 with TRBJ1-5, with D possibly TRBD1 on 5 matching bases. CDR1 and CDR2 (germline): SGHRS, YFSETQ. Trimming cost V 3 bases and J 5 bases, with 12 bases left between them. The CDR3 totals 14 residues. The CDR3 nucleotides are TGCGCCAGCAGCTCGGACGGAGGGGATCAGCCCCAGCATTTT. Its protein product is CASSSDGGDQPQHF.

This clone showed up just a few times. The genes are TRBV19 and TRBJ2-5; the D is unclear. V gave up 8 bases and J gave up 5 bases, with 12 bases separating them. Germline V gene sequence: CDR1 LNHDA, CDR2 SQIVND (reference sequence). The CDR3 spans 12 residues. The CDR3 sequence: CASSNIRETQYF. CDR3 bases: TGTGCCAGTTCCAACATCAGGGAGACCCAGTACTTC.

The rearrangement uses TRBV7-2 and TRBJ2-2; 9 bases are shared with TRBD2. The CDR3 runs 16 residues. With V trimmed by 2 bases and J by 6 bases, 7 bases remained unmatched. Looked up from germline, CDR1 is SGHTA and CDR2 is FQGNSA. In DNA form, the CDR3 reads TGTGCCAGCAGCTTATTTGGCGGGGGGGCCTCCGGGGAGCTGTTTTTT. As protein: CASSLFGGGASGELFF.

The chain is built from TRBV27 and TRBJ2-3, with D perhaps TRBD1 (5 bases). CDR1 is MNHEY, CDR2 SMNVEV, per germline (reference sequence). The V and J ends lost 6 bases and 7 bases respectively, with 11 bases between them. The length of the CDR3 is 12 residues. The CDR3 sequence is CASSPKGYTQYF. CDR3 DNA: TGTGCCAGCAGCCCGAAGGGGTATACGCAGTATTTT.

The V gene is TRBV5-6, the J gene TRBJ2-7; D is unresolved. The CDR3 contains 14 residues. The germline V gene has CDR1 SGHDT and CDR2 YYEEEE. V was shortened by 2 bases and J by 3 bases, with 12 bases between the two germline ends. The CDR3 is CASSFSSGLYEQYF. CDR3 nucleotides: TGTGCCAGCAGCTTCTCGTCCGGTCTCTACGAGCAGTACTTC.

This clone was seen only once. The chain uses TRBV2 and TRBJ2-5; 9 positions match TRBD2. CDR3 length: 19 amino acids. CDR1 and CDR2 from the germline V gene are SNHLY and FYNNEI. Trimming at V came to 6 bases and at J to 7 bases, leaving 24 bases not matched to a gene. The CDR3 DNA sequence: TGTGCCAGCAGGGGAGAGCAGGGCGGGGGGGCCCTGTTTAGCGGGACCCAGTACTTC. It translates to CASRGEQGGGALFSGTQYF.